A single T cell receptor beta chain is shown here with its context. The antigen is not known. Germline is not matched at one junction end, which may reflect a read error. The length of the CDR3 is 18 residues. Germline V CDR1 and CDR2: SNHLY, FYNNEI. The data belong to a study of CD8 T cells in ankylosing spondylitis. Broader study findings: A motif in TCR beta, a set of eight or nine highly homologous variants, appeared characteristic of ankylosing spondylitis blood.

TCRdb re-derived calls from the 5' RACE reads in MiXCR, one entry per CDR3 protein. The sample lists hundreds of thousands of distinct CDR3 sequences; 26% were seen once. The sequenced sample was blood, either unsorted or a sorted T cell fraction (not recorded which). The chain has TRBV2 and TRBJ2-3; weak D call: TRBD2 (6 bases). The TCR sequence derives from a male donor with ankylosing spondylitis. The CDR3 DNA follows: TGTGCCATCAGTTTCCGAGTAGCGGCCTACCCCAGCACAGATACGCAGTATTTT. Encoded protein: CAISFRVAAYPSTDTQYF.